This paragraph covers one T cell receptor beta chain sequence. The sample is drawn from a study of blood T cell repertoires in COVID-19. On the study more broadly: Collection of acute and convalescent COVID-19 samples took place in the United States, Italy and Spain. In each case, the material was cDNA or gDNA derived from T cells, B-cell-depleted T cells, or PBMCs.

Per the original methods: Cell counts per sample came from amplifying reference gene primers. Assay used: immunoSEQ multiplex PCR; TCRdb lists only in-frame clones, some missing. V, J and clone size are those of that table, while D and trimming were read from the DNA. The table lists under 250,000 clones, 70% to 90% of them singletons. Seattle's enrolled individuals joined amid active infection and were then monitored longitudinally. The CDR3 runs to 13 residues. Germline V gene lookup returns CDR1 LNHDA and CDR2 SQIVND (reference sequence). Trimming took off 7 bases at V and 7 bases at J, with 14 bases between the two ends.

The sample consisted of peripheral blood. The receptor was derived from a woman in her 70s with COVID-19, enrolled during active disease. This chain connects TRBV19 to TRBJ2-1; TRBD2 is a possible D gene (5 bases). In DNA form, the CDR3 reads TGTGCCAGTATTTCTAATCGGGGTAATGAGCAGTTCTTC. Its protein product is CASISNRGNEQFF.